This TCR beta chain was found in a study of T cells in Graves' hyperthyroidism and ophthalmopathy. RNA transcripts served as the template for amplifying TCR beta CDR3 regions. The HTBI primer set drove a first-round RT-PCR of the TCR CDR3. TCRdb recomputed calls from the multiplex PCR reads with MiXCR, one row per CDR3 protein. The sample includes hundreds of thousands of distinct CDR3 sequences, roughly 15% of them seen just once. This clonotype was recorded many times. Input material: blood. The receptor was isolated from a middle-aged woman with Graves' ophthalmopathy.

The CDR3 loop reads CASRIRLAGVGGELFF. CDR3 nucleotide sequence: TGTGCCAGCAGGATCCGACTAGCGGGAGTTGGCGGGGAGCTGTTTTTT. This sequence joins TRBV6-2 or TRBV6-3 and TRBJ2-2, with 12 bases aligning to TRBD2. V was clipped by 6 bases and J by 7 bases; unmatched bases: 9. Germline V lookup: CDR1 MNHEY, CDR2 SVGEGT. CDR3 length: 16 amino acids.